Listed here is a single TCR beta chain. The record originates from a study of blood T cell repertoires in COVID-19. Per the original data handling: Amplification of reference gene primers was used by the study to estimate nucleated cell counts. TCRdb keeps only in-frame clones here, not all; method: immunoSEQ multiplex PCR. The V and J calls and clone size come from that table; D and trimming were worked out from the DNA. The table lists 56,000 or so clones, just over 85% of them singletons. The CDR3 length is 14 residues. Germline V lookup: CDR1 GTSNPN, CDR2 SVGIG (reference sequence). Between the trimmed V and J ends, which lost 5 bases and 7 bases, there was a span of 19 bases.

The sequence came from a woman over 75 with active COVID-19. The sequenced sample was peripheral blood. This rearrangement joins TRBV30 to TRBJ2-3, with D uncertain. The CDR3, as DNA: TGTGCCTGGTCCCCCCTGAGTGGGCGCAATACGCAGTATTTT. Its translation is CAWSPLSGRNTQYF.